The present T cell receptor beta chain was sequenced within a study of blood T cell repertoires in COVID-19 (dated by TCRdb to 2020 to 2022). For the study in its entirety: Samples from collaborators originated in the United States, Italy and Spain and spanned both the acute and convalescent phases of COVID-19. The prospective study material was composed of cDNA or gDNA derived from T cells, B-cell-depleted T cells, or PBMCs. The dataset comprised deeply sampled blood TCRbeta repertoires from subjects exposed to, actively infected with, or recovered from COVID-19. The repertoires were released in a freely available public database meant as a resource for research on the immune response to SARS-CoV-2. Samples were obtained from the ongoing ImmuneRACE study (first 160 participants) and from approximately 1,200 subjects provided by 6 global collaborators. Nearly every sample came with metadata listing a de-identified subject ID, COVID-19 status, age in years and sex. Where available, HLA class I and class II types were obtained from metadata supplied by the sample provider rather than from assay-based typing. General findings and caveats noted by the study authors: The quantity of clinical and demographic metadata differed by source and by participant and was supplied without curation.

Counted from cysteine to phenylalanine, this CDR3 has 12 amino acids. Of all the DNA, just the CDR3 is kept, 36 bases in frame from base 1. V is shortened by 8 bases, J by 6 bases, and the region joining them spans 13 bases. CDR1 and CDR2, looked up from the germline V gene, are MDHEN and SYDVKM. Whole blood was collected in K2EDTA tubes by collaborating institutions according to the institutions' own protocols. For TCRbeta analysis, collaborators shipped samples in one of three forms: frozen whole blood, isolated PBMCs, or DNA extracted from either of those sample types. Only one count was recorded for this clone. The antigen it binds to is not known. Base-call qualities are not available, and no considerably larger clone is one nucleotide away. TCRbeta CDR3 regions were amplified from genomic DNA by means of the immunoSEQ Assay, a bias-controlled multiplex PCR. The authors' pipeline ran thus. Within the assay, amplification of reference gene primers was used to estimate how many nucleated cells each sample contained. To quantify the absolute abundance of each unique TCRbeta CDR3 rearrangement, sequence reads were collapsed and filtered. For each sample, productive Simpson clonality was calculated as the square root of Simpson's diversity index over productive rearrangements. TCRdb retrieved this table from immuneACCESS and kept in-frame rearrangements only. Not all clones are present; in checked studies, unresolved V genes account for under half, and no reason is known for the remainder. V and J calls and clone size are as listed in that table; D and trimming were resolved from the DNA. The sample profile shows 75,000 to 100,000 clones; about 87% of them were found once. The top ten clonotypes cover 15% of the sample.

Sequencing was performed on peripheral blood. The receptor was derived from a human donor in a cohort sampled during active COVID-19. The V and J segments used are TRBV28 and TRBJ1-1; tentative D gene TRBD1, with 6 bases matching. The DNA reads as follows: TGTGCCAGCGGAAGCTCAGGGGCTGAAGCTTTCTTT. Translated, it gives CASGSSGAEAFF.